This T cell receptor (beta chain) was recovered during a study of technical replicates of blood from a handful of donors. Assay used: immunoSEQ multiplex PCR; TCRdb lists only in-frame clones, some missing. The sample has about 68,000 clones; approximately 97% are singletons. This CDR3 is 13 amino acids long. Germline V lookup: CDR1 MNHEY, CDR2 SVGAGI. V was clipped by 3 bases and J by 3 bases, with 9 bases between them. The V call is TRBV6-5, the J call TRBJ2-7, with D possibly being TRBD2 (5 bases). The TCR comes from a human donor in good health. Sequenced: T cells isolated from PBMCs. The CDR3 region is CASSYSGDYEQYF. CDR3 in DNA: TGTGCCAGCAGTTATTCCGGGGACTACGAGCAGTACTTC.